This T cell receptor (beta chain) stems from a study of blood T cell repertoires in COVID-19. The wider study: The United States, Italy and Spain were the sources of the acute and convalescent COVID-19 samples. Sources were T cells, B-cell-depleted T cells, or PBMCs; the material itself was cDNA or gDNA.

This CDR3 spans 12 amino acids. V was clipped by 6 bases and J by 8 bases, with 8 bases between them. CDR1 and CDR2 from the germline V gene are MDHEN and SYDVKM. Original processing methods: Cell counts per sample came from amplifying reference gene primers. Sequencing was performed with immunoSEQ multiplex PCR; in TCRdb, only in-frame clones are kept and a portion is missing. That table is the source of V, J and clone size, and D and trimming were worked out from the DNA. The top ten hold under 5.5% of the sample, which has roughly 250,000 clones, roughly 82% seen once. The V gene is TRBV28, the J gene TRBJ1-6; D may be TRBD1 (5 bases). Sequenced material: peripheral blood. The origin of this receptor is a woman of 80 years or more with active or convalescent COVID-19. CDR3 protein: CASRGQDSPLHF. The CDR3 DNA is TGTGCCAGCAGGGGGCAAGATTCACCCCTCCACTTT. Looking up the rest from reference TRBV28 and TRBJ1-6 gives the full variable domain: DVKVTQSSRYLVKRTGEKVFLECVQDMDHENMFWYRQDPGLGLRLIYFSYDVKMKEKGDIPEGYSVSREKKERFSLILESASTNQTSMYLCASRGQDSPLHFGNGTRLTVT.